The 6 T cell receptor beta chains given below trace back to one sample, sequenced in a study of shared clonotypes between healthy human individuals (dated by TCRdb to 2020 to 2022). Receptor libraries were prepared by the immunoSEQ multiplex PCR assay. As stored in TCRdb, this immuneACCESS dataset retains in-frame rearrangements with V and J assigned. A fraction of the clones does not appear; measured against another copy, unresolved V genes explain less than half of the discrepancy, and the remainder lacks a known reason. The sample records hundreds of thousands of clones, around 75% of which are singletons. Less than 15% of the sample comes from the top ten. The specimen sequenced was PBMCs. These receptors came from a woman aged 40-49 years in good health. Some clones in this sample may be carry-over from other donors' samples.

In DNA, the CDR3 is TGTGCCAGCACCCACTACGGACTAGCGGAATATCGCACCGGGGAGCTGTTTTTT. It is translated as CASTHYGLAEYRTGELFF. V is TRBV27 and J is TRBJ2-2; the match to TRBD2 covers 10 bases. The CDR3 consists of 18 residues. After removal of 7 bases from V and 4 bases from J, the junction contained 15 bases not matched to a gene. Germline V gene lookup returns CDR1 MNHEY and CDR2 SMNVEV (reference sequence).

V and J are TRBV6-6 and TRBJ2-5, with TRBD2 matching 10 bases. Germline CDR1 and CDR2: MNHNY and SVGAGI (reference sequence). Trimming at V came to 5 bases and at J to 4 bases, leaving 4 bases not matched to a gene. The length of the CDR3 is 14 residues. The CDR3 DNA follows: TGTGCCAGCAGTGACCTAGCGGGAGTAGAGACCCAGTACTTC. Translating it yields CASSDLAGVETQYF.

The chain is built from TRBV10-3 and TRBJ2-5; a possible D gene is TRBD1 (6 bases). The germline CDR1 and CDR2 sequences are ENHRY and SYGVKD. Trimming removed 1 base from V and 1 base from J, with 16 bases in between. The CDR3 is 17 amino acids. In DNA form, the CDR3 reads TGTGCCATCAGTGAGTACCTGCCAGGGGACATCCAAGAGACCCAGTACTTC. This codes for CAISEYLPGDIQETQYF.

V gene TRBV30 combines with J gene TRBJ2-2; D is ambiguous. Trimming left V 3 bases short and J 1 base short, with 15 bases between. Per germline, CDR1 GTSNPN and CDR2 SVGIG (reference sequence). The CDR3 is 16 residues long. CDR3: CAWSTAQIKNTGELFF. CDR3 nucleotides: TGTGCCTGGAGCACAGCCCAGATAAAGAACACCGGGGAGCTGTTTTTT. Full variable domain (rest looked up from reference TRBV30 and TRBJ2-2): SQTIHQWPATLVQPVGSPLSLECTVEGTSNPNLYWYRQAAGRGLQLLFYSVGIGQISSEVPQNLSASRPQDRQFILSSKKLLLSDSGFYLCAWSTAQIKNTGELFFGEGSRLTVL.

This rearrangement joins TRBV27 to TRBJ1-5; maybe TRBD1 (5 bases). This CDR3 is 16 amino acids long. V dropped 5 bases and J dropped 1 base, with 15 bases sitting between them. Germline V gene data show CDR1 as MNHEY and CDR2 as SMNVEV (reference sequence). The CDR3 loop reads CASSPEIGTSNQPQHF. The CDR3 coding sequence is TGTGCCAGCAGTCCCGAGATAGGGACCAGCAATCAGCCCCAGCATTTT.

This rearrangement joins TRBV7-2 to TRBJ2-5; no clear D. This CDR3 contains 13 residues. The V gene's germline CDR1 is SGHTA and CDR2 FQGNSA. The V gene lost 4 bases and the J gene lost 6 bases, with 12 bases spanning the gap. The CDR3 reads CASSSNSAQTQYF. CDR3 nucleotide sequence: TGTGCCAGCAGCTCCAACAGTGCGCAGACCCAGTACTTC.